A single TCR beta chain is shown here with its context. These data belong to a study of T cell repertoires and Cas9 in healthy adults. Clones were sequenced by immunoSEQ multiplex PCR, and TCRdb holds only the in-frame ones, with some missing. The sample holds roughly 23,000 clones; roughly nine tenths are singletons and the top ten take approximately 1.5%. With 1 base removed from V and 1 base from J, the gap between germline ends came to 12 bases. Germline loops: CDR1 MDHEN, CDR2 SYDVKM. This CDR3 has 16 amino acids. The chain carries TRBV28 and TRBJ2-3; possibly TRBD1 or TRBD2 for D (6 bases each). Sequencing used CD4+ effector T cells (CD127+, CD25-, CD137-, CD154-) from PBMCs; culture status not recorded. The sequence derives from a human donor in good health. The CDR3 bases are TGTGCCAGCAGTTTATCCCCGGGGGCCGGCACAGATACGCAGTATTTT. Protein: CASSLSPGAGTDTQYF.